This TCR beta chain was observed in a study of OX40 agonist ivuxolimab in advanced cancers. Turning to the study itself: Given to patients was ivuxolimab, an agonistic anti-OX40 (CD134) antibody. Three patients responded partially, comprising one with hepatocellular carcinoma and two with cutaneous melanoma. Whole-study findings and limits: Partial responders treated at 0.1-3.0 mg/kg exhibited clonal expansion among the lowest measured.

Unmatched junction bases numbered 6, after V lost 2 bases and J lost 7 bases. Per germline, CDR1 SGHRS and CDR2 YFSETQ. This CDR3 is 14 amino acids long. The protocol was immunoSEQ multiplex PCR, while the TCRdb copy is restricted to in-frame clones and leaves out a portion. Among more than 45,000 clones listed, 80% to 90% were seen once. To note about this clone: Antigen: not known.

V gene TRBV5-1 combines with J gene TRBJ2-4; 7 bases map to TRBD1. Sequenced here: CD4+ or CD8+ T cells sorted from blood, sampled in a trial of the OX40 agonist ivuxolimab. The sequence was obtained from an adult with an advanced solid tumor such as melanoma, head and neck, liver or kidney cancer. The CDR3 region has the DNA TGCGCCAGCAGCTTCACAGGACAGGAGAACATTCAGTACTTC. It codes for CASSFTGQENIQYF.